The 10 T cell receptor beta chains listed next were all sequenced from one sample in a study of read filtering for tumor transcriptome and immune sequencing. This library used around 0.4 ug RNA and molecular barcoded adaptors spanning alpha/delta and beta/gamma chains. One entry per CDR3 protein, called by TCRdb with MiXCR from the reads. The sample lists approximately 150,000 distinct CDR3 sequences; about 13% were seen once. The sample comprised a population of CD138-negative cells sorted from bone marrow. These receptors originate from a donor at least 40 years old with multiple myeloma.

V is TRBV5-1 and J is TRBJ2-5; D may match TRBD1 or TRBD2 (6 bases each). Trimming stripped 4 bases from V and 4 bases from J, with 14 bases between. Germline CDR1 is SGHRS and CDR2 is YFSETQ. This CDR3 has 14 residues. CDR3 sequence reads: CASSGGHFRETQYF. The DNA for the CDR3 is TGCGCCAGCAGCGGGGGGCACTTCCGAGAGACCCAGTACTTC.

The genes are TRBV29-1 and TRBJ2-1; D is unresolved. Trimming removed 2 bases at V and 6 bases at J, with 14 bases between. Germline V gives CDR1 SQVTM, CDR2 ANQGSEA. The CDR3 totals 14 residues. The CDR3 DNA follows: TGCAGCGTTGAATCGGCAGCATCCCCCAATGAGCAGTTCTTC. Its protein is CSVESAASPNEQFF.

In the case of this clonotype: A much bigger clone sits one base away, suggesting this may be a read error. The rearrangement links TRBV6-2 or TRBV6-3 to TRBJ2-5; D is unresolved. The CDR3 has 14 residues. Deletions cut 6 bases from V and 9 bases from J, with 20 bases between. Germline lookup yields CDR1 MNHEY and CDR2 SVGEGT. This chain's CDR3 is CASSQMEWGRAQYF. The DNA of the CDR3 is TGTGCCAGCAGCCAAATGGAATGGGGTCGGGCCCAGTACTTC.

This clonotype was counted at least ten times. The J gene is TRBJ1-5, the V gene TRBV12-3 or TRBV12-4, with D tentatively TRBD1 (5 bases). V was pared by 5 bases and J by 6 bases, with 17 bases between. CDR3 length equals 15 residues. This CDR3 reads CASSPRDPERQPQHF. CDR3 coding DNA: TGTGCCAGCAGTCCCCGGGACCCCGAACGTCAGCCCCAGCATTTT.

With respect to this clonotype: A much larger clone differs from this one at a single base, so this may be a read error. This sequence joins TRBV29-1 and TRBJ2-7, with D uncertain. V shed 5 bases and J shed 0 bases, with 14 bases lying between them. Germline V gene data show CDR1 as SQVTM and CDR2 as ANQGSEA. The CDR3 extends over 14 amino acids. The CDR3 sequence is CSVRGVLGSYEQYF. As DNA, the CDR3 is TGCAGCGTTCGTGGGGTTTTAGGCTCCTACGAGCAGTACTTC.

This clonotype was counted a few times. The V and J genes are TRBV20-1 and TRBJ1-1; TRBD1 might be the D (6 bases). This CDR3 has 14 residues. Looked up from germline, CDR1 is DFQATT and CDR2 is SNEGSKA (reference sequence). The V gene lost 5 bases and the J gene lost 5 bases, with 18 bases spanning the gap. CDR3 bases: TGCAGTGCTTATGCGCTGGGGGCGGGGACTGAAGCTTTCTTT. Residues: CSAYALGAGTEAFF.

This clonotype was recorded at least ten times. This chain joins TRBV7-9 and TRBJ2-5; TRBD1 matches at 7 bases. CDR1 SEHNR and CDR2 FQNEAQ come from the germline V gene (reference sequence). V shed 5 bases and J 5 bases; nucleotides not matched to a gene: 8. The CDR3 spans 14 residues. CDR3 amino acids: CASSPHRGSETQYF. Written as DNA, the CDR3 is TGTGCCAGCAGCCCTCACAGGGGATCGGAGACCCAGTACTTC.

Ten or more counts support this clonotype. This chain joins TRBV2 and TRBJ2-2; 9 bases are shared with TRBD1. This CDR3 contains 14 residues. From germline, CDR1 is SNHLY and CDR2 FYNNEI. The junction had 5 bases not matched to a gene; V was cut back by 5 bases and J by 7 bases. As DNA, the CDR3 is TGTGCCAGCAGTCCCGACAGGGGGGGCGGGGAGCTGTTTTTT. Amino acid sequence: CASSPDRGGGELFF.

In this sample, this clonotype turned up many times. This chain links TRBV14 with TRBJ1-1; a possible D gene is TRBD1 (6 bases). Trimming left V 0 bases short and J 7 bases short, with 9 bases between. CDR3 length: 13 residues. Germline CDR1 is SGHDN and CDR2 is FVKESK. This CDR3 reads CASSQDRQVEAFF. The CDR3 coding sequence is TGTGCCAGCAGCCAAGATCGACAGGTTGAAGCTTTCTTT. Full variable domain (rest looked up from reference TRBV14 and TRBJ1-1): EAGVTQFPSHSVIEKGQTVTLRCDPISGHDNLYWYRRVMGKEIKFLLHFVKESKQDESGMPNNRFLAERTGGTYSTLKVQPAELEDSGVYFCASSQDRQVEAFFGQGTRLTVV.

This clonotype occurred many times. CDR3 region: CASSPLRGPSDTQYF. The CDR3 DNA reads as TGTGCCAGCAGCCCACTGAGGGGTCCCTCCGATACGCAGTATTTT. The rearrangement joins TRBV7-9 to TRBJ2-3; possibly TRBD1 or TRBD2 for D (5 bases each). Germline values: CDR1 SEHNR, CDR2 FQNEAQ (reference sequence). CDR3 length equals 15 residues. V shed 5 bases and J shed 6 bases, with 18 bases lying between them.